Presented here are 21 T cell receptor beta chains from one specimen sequenced in a study of spatial heterogeneity in lung cancer. One entry per CDR3 protein results from TCRdb running MiXCR on the 5' RACE reads. The data contain some 110,000 distinct CDR3 sequences, 10% to 15% of them seen just once; the ten biggest clones take up 16%. The time point here: blood at routine non-recurrence follow-up after resection. The authors sequenced whole RNA from tumor, nontumor lung or frozen PBMC without sorting. Sequencing used PBMCs, obtained at follow-up. These receptors all stem from a male donor with early-stage non-small cell lung cancer.

This clonotype was observed a handful of times. V usage is TRBV6-2 or TRBV6-3 and J usage is TRBJ2-1; TRBD1 is a possible D gene (6 bases). The V end was cut by 4 bases, the J end by 1 base, with 17 bases between. CDR1 and CDR2 from the germline V gene are MNHEY and SVGEGT. The length of the CDR3 is 17 residues. CDR3 amino acids: CASSFQDRPWSYNEQFF. The CDR3 nucleotides are TGTGCCAGCAGTTTTCAAGACAGGCCCTGGTCCTACAATGAGCAGTTCTTC.

In this sample, this clonotype turned up many times. The rearrangement links TRBV4-2 to TRBJ2-3; 7 positions match TRBD2. The CDR3 has 15 residues. Germline V gives CDR1 LGHNA, CDR2 YNFKEQ. Trimming cost V 4 bases and J 5 bases; bases outside gene matches: 9. The DNA of the CDR3 is TGTGCCAGCAGCCCTGAAGCGGGGACGGGAGATACGCAGTATTTT. Residues: CASSPEAGTGDTQYF.

The rearrangement uses TRBV28 and TRBJ2-5; 9 bases are shared with TRBD1. Germline CDR1 reads MDHEN; CDR2 reads SYDVKM. J lost 6 bases, V lost 2 bases, and 10 bases had no gene match. This CDR3 has 16 amino acids. The CDR3 bases are TGTGCCAGCAGTTTACTTGACGGACAGGGGAGGAAGACCCAGTACTTC. It codes for CASSLLDGQGRKTQYF.

This clonotype was counted a few times. The V call is TRBV23-1, the J call TRBJ2-1, with a tentative D call TRBD2 (7 bases). TRBV23-1 is assigned to the ORF class and has an uncertain function. V lost 7 bases, J lost 4 bases, and 23 bases lay in between. The CDR3 runs to 17 residues. Here the CDR3 DNA reads TGCGCCAGCACCCCCGATCGTGGGGGGGCTGCATACAATGAGCAGTTCTTC. This codes for CASTPDRGGAAYNEQFF.

This clonotype was picked up a small number of times. The rearrangement uses TRBV6-2 or TRBV6-3 and TRBJ2-1; the D gene is possibly TRBD1 (6 bases). V lost 6 bases to trimming and J lost 6 bases, with 15 bases between them. The CDR3 length is 14 residues. Germline CDR1 and CDR2: MNHEY and SVGEGT. The CDR3 protein is CASSVQGYRNEQFF. The CDR3 region has the DNA TGTGCCAGCAGCGTTCAGGGGTATCGCAATGAGCAGTTCTTC.

V usage is TRBV28 and J usage is TRBJ2-6, with 11 bases fitting TRBD1. The CDR3 totals 17 residues. The junction had 5 bases not matched to a gene; V was cut back by 5 bases and J by 2 bases. CDR1 MDHEN and CDR2 SYDVKM come from the germline V gene. CDR3 in DNA: TGTGCCAGCAGTCGGACAGGGGGCATGGCTGGGGCCAACGTCCTGACTTTC. Its translation is CASSRTGGMAGANVLTF.

The J gene is TRBJ2-1, the V gene TRBV11-2; TRBD1 agrees at 9 bases. The CDR3 is 14 amino acids. V was clipped by 4 bases and J by 10 bases; unmatched bases: 8. CDR1 and CDR2 (germline): SGHAT, FQNNGV. The CDR3, as DNA: TGTGCCAGCAGCTCTAGGGGACAGGGATTAGAGCAGTTCTTC. Its protein is CASSSRGQGLEQFF.

This clonotype was seen ten or more times. V is TRBV12-3 or TRBV12-4 and J is TRBJ1-1, with D hard to call. Trimming pared 6 bases from V and 4 bases from J, leaving 15 bases between. CDR3 length: 14 residues. The DNA of the CDR3 is TGTGCCAGCAGAACCGGGCTAGAGGGCACTGAAGCTTTCTTT. This codes for CASRTGLEGTEAFF.

This clonotype came up a few times. The rearrangement uses TRBV2 and TRBJ1-2, with 8 bases aligning to TRBD1. With V trimmed by 6 bases and J by 7 bases, 7 bases remained unmatched. This CDR3 is built from 13 residues. Germline V lookup: CDR1 SNHLY, CDR2 FYNNEI. Written as DNA, the CDR3 is TGTGCCAGCAGCTCGGACAGGGTGGCTGGCTACACCTTC. Translation: CASSSDRVAGYTF.

This clonotype appeared many times. A much larger clone differs from this one at a single base, so this may be a read error. The V and J genes are TRBV6-1 and TRBJ1-1; 7 nucleotides agree with TRBD1. CDR1 and CDR2 (germline): MNHNS, SASEGT. The CDR3 is 14 residues long. After removal of 5 bases from V and 1 base from J, the junction contained 4 bases not matched to a gene. DNA of the CDR3: TGTGCCAGCAGTACGGGACAGACGAACACTGAAGCTTTCTTT. This gives the protein CASSTGQTNTEAFF.

This clonotype was detected only a few times. This sequence joins TRBV7-3 and TRBJ2-1, with 8 nucleotides matching TRBD2. Looked up from germline, CDR1 is SGHTA and CDR2 is FQGTGA. With 5 bases clipped from V and 1 base from J, the junction kept 10 bases outside the gene matches. CDR3 size: 17 residues. The DNA for the CDR3 is TGTGCCAGCAGCGACGCGGGGGGCGATCTGTCCTACAATGAGCAGTTCTTC. Its protein product is CASSDAGGDLSYNEQFF.

In this sample, this clonotype turned up a few times. The chain couples TRBV11-3 to TRBJ2-1; D is ambiguous. V was clipped by 5 bases and J by 6 bases, with 11 bases between them. In germline, CDR1 is SGHNT, CDR2 YENEEA. The CDR3 is 13 residues long. The CDR3 protein is CASSPNTVNEQFF. CDR3 nucleotides: TGTGCCAGCAGCCCGAACACAGTCAATGAGCAGTTCTTC.

At least ten counts were recorded for this clonotype. The CDR3 nucleotides are TGTGCCAGCACGGACAGGGGCAGAAATGAAAAACTGTTTTTT. Translating it yields CASTDRGRNEKLFF. The V gene is TRBV28, the J gene TRBJ1-4; the match to TRBD1 covers 9 bases. Germline V CDR1 and CDR2: MDHEN, SYDVKM. Unmatched junction bases numbered 5, after V lost 7 bases and J lost 5 bases. The CDR3 is made up of 14 amino acids.

This clonotype occurred many times. DNA for the CDR3: TGTGCCAGCGGGTACAGGGGGAACACTGAAGCTTTCTTT. Translating it yields CASGYRGNTEAFF. This chain links TRBV6-1 with TRBJ1-1; the match to TRBD1 covers 7 bases. Losses at the gene ends were 8 bases for V and 1 base for J; bases not matched to a gene: 4. Per germline, CDR1 MNHNS and CDR2 SASEGT. This CDR3 is built from 13 residues.

This clonotype was picked up a small number of times. V is TRBV5-5 and J is TRBJ2-5; 7 nucleotides agree with TRBD2. V was clipped by 3 bases and J by 6 bases; unmatched bases: 8. The CDR3 is 14 amino acids. Per germline, CDR1 SGHKS and CDR2 YYEKEE (reference sequence). The CDR3 here is CASSSGTTPKTQYF. The CDR3 DNA reads TGTGCCAGCAGCTCCGGGACTACCCCCAAGACCCAGTACTTC.

This clonotype was observed at least ten times. V and J are TRBV5-6 and TRBJ1-6; the D is unclear. Germline assignment: CDR1 SGHDT and CDR2 YYEEEE. Trimming removed 0 bases at V and 5 bases at J, with 6 bases between. The CDR3 totals 14 residues. CDR3: CASSLESNNSPLHF. The CDR3 DNA reads TGTGCCAGCAGCTTGGAGAGCAATAATTCACCCCTCCACTTT. Based on the CDR3 plus reference TRBV5-6 and TRBJ1-6, the full variable domain is DAGVTQSPTHLIKTRGQQVTLRCSPKSGHDTVSWYQQALGQGPQFIFQYYEEEERQRGNFPDRFSGHQFPNYSSELNVNALLLGDSALYLCASSLESNNSPLHFGNGTRLTVT.

The chain has TRBV5-1 and TRBJ2-5; D is perhaps TRBD2 (5 bases). CDR3 length: 12 amino acids. Germline V gene sequence: CDR1 SGHRS, CDR2 YFSETQ. With 5 bases removed from V and 4 bases from J, the gap between germline ends came to 9 bases. In DNA, the CDR3 is TGCGCCAGCAGTGGGGAGTTAGAGACCCAGTACTTC. It encodes CASSGELETQYF.

The chain links TRBV9 to TRBJ1-2; D not resolved. Trimming took 2 bases from V and 0 from J, leaving 5 bases between them. This CDR3 region has 13 residues. Looked up from germline, CDR1 is SGDLS and CDR2 is YYNGEE. CDR3 in DNA: TGTGCCAGCAGCGTGGACCCTAACTATGGCTACACCTTC. This encodes CASSVDPNYGYTF. Full variable domain (remainder filled in from reference TRBV9 and TRBJ1-2): DSGVTQTPKHLITATGQRVTLRCSPRSGDLSVYWYQQSLDQGLQFLIQYYNGEERAKGNILERFSAQQFPDLHSELNLSSLELGDSALYFCASSVDPNYGYTFGSGTRLTVV.

This clonotype has at least ten counts. The gene calls are TRBV14 and TRBJ2-7, with 11 bases matching TRBD1. The CDR3 totals 14 residues. Germline V gene data show CDR1 as SGHDN and CDR2 as FVKESK. Trimming cost V 4 bases and J 2 bases; bases outside gene matches: 1. CDR3 residues: CASSLGQGAYEQYF. The DNA of the CDR3 is TGTGCCAGCAGCCTGGGACAGGGGGCCTACGAGCAGTACTTC.

The V gene is TRBV7-9, the J gene TRBJ2-2; D unclear. Germline V gene lookup returns CDR1 SEHNR and CDR2 FQNEAQ (reference sequence). V dropped 3 bases and J dropped 5 bases, with 16 bases sitting between them. This CDR3 spans 16 amino acids. The CDR3 region has the DNA TGTGCCAGCAGCTTCATTGGACCACTCGGTACCGGGGAGCTGTTTTTT. Its translation is CASSFIGPLGTGELFF.

This clonotype was found a few times. CDR3 protein: CASRVRWANEQFF. CDR3 nucleotides: TGTGCCAGCAGGGTACGTTGGGCCAATGAGCAGTTCTTC. The rearrangement joins TRBV11-3 to TRBJ2-1; no reliable D call. V dropped 6 bases and J dropped 6 bases, with 12 bases sitting between them. From germline, CDR1 is SGHNT and CDR2 YENEEA. This CDR3 region has 13 residues. The full variable domain, its missing parts supplied by reference TRBV11-3 and TRBJ2-1, is EAGVVQSPRYKIIEKKQPVAFWCNPISGHNTLYWYLQNLGQGPELLIRYENEEAVDDSQLPKDRFSAERLKGVDSTLKIQPAELGDSAVYLCASRVRWANEQFFGPGTRLTVL.